This T cell receptor (beta chain) comes out of a study of identifying expanded T cells in peripheral blood. The V gene lost 4 bases and the J gene lost 0 bases, with 17 bases spanning the gap. Germline assignment: CDR1 SGHDT and CDR2 YYEEEE. The CDR3 sequence is 18 residues long. Clones were read by immunoSEQ multiplex PCR, and TCRdb kept only the in-frame ones, dropping some. The data hold 97,000 or so clones, with around 88% observed a single time. Sequencing input: blood. This sequence joins TRBV5-6 and TRBJ2-6; D is undetermined. The TCR comes from a person aged 18 to 75 in good health. The CDR3 here is CASSTLGGTGSGANVLTF. The CDR3 bases are TGTGCCAGCAGCACATTGGGCGGAACCGGCTCTGGGGCCAACGTCCTGACTTTC.